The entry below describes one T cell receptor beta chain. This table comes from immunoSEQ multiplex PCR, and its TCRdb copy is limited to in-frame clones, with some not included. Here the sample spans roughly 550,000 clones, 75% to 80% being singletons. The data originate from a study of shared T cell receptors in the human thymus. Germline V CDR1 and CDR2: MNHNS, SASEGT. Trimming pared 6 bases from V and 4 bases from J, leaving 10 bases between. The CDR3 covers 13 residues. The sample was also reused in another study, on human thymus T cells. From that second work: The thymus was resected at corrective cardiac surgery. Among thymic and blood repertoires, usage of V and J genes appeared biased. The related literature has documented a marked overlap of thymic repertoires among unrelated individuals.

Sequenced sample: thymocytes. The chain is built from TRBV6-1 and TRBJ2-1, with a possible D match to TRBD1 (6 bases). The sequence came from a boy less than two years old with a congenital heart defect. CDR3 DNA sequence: TGTGCCAGCAGAGGAACAGGGTACAATGAGCAGTTCTTC. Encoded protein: CASRGTGYNEQFF.